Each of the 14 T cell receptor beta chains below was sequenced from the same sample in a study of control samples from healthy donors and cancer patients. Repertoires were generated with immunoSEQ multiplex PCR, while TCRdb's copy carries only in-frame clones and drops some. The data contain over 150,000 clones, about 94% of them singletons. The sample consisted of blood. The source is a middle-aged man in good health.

The CDR3 loop is CAISESFVPRIMETQYF. The DNA of the CDR3 is TGTGCCATCAGTGAGTCGTTCGTCCCGCGAATTATGGAGACCCAGTACTTC. The rearrangement links TRBV10-3 to TRBJ2-5; no definite D call. V lost 0 bases and J lost 5, with 19 bases in between. From germline, CDR1 is ENHRY and CDR2 SYGVKD. The CDR3 is 17 amino acids.

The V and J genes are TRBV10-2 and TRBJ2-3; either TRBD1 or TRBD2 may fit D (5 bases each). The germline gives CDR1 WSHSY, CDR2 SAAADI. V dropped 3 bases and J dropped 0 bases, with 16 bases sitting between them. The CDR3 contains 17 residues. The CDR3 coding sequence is TGCGCCAGCAGTGACCCTGGGGCGGGCTCTAGCACAGATACGCAGTATTTT. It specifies CASSDPGAGSSTDTQYF.

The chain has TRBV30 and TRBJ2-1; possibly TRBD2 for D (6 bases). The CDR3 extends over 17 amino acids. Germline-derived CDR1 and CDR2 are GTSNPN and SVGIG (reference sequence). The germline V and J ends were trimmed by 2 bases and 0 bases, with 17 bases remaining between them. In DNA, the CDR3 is TGTGCCTGGAGTCCCGCGGGGCTATCTAGCTCCTACAATGAGCAGTTCTTC. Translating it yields CAWSPAGLSSSYNEQFF.

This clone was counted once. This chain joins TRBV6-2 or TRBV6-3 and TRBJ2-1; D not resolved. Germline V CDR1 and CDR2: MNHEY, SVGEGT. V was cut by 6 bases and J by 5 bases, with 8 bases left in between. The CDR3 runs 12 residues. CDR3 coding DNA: TGTGCCAGCAGCATAATAGACAATGAGCAGTTCTTC. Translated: CASSIIDNEQFF.

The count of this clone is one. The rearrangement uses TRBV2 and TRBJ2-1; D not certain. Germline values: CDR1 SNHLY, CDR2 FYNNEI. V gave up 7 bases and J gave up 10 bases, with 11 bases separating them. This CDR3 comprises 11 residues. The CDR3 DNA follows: TGTGCCAGCATACAAACCGGCGAGCAGTTCTTC. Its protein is CASIQTGEQFF. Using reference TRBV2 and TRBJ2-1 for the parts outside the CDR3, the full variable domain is EPEVTQTPSHQVTQMGQEVILRCVPISNHLYFYWYRQILGQKVEFLVSFYNNEISEKSEIFDDQFSVERPDGSNFTLKIRSTKLEDSAMYFCASIQTGEQFFGPGTRLTVL.

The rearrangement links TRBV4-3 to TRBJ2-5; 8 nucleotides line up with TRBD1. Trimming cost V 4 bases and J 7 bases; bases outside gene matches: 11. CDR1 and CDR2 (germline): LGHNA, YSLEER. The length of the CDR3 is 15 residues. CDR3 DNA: TGCGCCAGCAGCCCGGATTTCGACAGGGGAGGGACCCAGTACTTC. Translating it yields CASSPDFDRGGTQYF.

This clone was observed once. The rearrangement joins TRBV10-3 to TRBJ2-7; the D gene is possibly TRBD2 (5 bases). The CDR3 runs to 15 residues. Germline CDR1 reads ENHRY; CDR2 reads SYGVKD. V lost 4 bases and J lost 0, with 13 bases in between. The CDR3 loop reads CAISGRRTYSYEQYF. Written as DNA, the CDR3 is TGTGCCATCAGTGGGAGGCGGACCTACTCCTACGAGCAGTACTTC.

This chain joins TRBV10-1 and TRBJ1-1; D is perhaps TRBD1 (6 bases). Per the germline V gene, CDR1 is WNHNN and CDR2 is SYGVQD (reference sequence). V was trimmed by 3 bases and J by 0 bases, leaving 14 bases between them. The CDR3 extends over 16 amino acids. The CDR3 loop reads CASSDRGVELNTEAFF. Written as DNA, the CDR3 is TGCGCCAGCAGTGATAGGGGGGTTGAACTGAACACTGAAGCTTTCTTT.

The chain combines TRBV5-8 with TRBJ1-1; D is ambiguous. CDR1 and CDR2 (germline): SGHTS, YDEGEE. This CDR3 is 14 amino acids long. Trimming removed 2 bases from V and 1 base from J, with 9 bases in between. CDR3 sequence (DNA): TGTGCCAGCAGCTTCCACATTCCGAACACTGAAGCTTTCTTT. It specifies CASSFHIPNTEAFF.

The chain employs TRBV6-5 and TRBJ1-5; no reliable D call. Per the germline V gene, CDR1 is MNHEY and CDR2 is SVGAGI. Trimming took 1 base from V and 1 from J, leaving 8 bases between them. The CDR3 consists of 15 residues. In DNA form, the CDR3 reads TGTGCCAGCAGTTACTATGCGGGGAGCAATCAGCCCCAGCATTTT. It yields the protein CASSYYAGSNQPQHF.

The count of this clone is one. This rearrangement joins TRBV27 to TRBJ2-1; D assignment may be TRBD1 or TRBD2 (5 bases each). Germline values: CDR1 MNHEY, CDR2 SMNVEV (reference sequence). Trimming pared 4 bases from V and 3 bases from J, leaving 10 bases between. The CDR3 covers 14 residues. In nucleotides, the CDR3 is TGTGCCAGCAGTTCGGGACGGGGCTACAATGAGCAGTTCTTC. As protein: CASSSGRGYNEQFF.

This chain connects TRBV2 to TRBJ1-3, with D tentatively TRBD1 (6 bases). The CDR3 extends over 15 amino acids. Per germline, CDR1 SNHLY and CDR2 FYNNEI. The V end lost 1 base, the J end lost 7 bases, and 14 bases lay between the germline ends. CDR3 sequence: CASSEGAPQGNTIYF. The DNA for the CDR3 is TGTGCCAGCAGTGAAGGGGCCCCACAGGGCAACACCATATATTTT.

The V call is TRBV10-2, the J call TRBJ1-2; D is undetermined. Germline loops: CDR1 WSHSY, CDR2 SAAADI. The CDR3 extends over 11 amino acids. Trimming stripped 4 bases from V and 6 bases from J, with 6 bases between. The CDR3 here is CASSGWDGYTF. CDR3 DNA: TGCGCCAGCAGTGGGTGGGATGGCTACACCTTC.

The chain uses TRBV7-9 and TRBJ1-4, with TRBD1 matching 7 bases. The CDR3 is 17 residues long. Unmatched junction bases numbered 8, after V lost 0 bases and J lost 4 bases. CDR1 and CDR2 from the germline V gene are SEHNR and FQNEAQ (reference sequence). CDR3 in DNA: TGTGCCAGCAGCTTAGCGCGGGCAGGGGGGAGTAATGAAAAACTGTTTTTT. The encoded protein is CASSLARAGGSNEKLFF.